The source of this TCR beta chain is a study of blood T cells in healthy people across ages. Trimming cost V 0 bases and J 4 bases, with 21 bases left between them. The CDR3 loop spans 18 amino acids. Primers used in a second PCR of about 6 to 11 cycles were a sample-barcoded 5' primer and a J-beta primer mix. TCRdb redid the calling of the 5' RACE reads with MiXCR, one entry per CDR3 protein. The sample has 700,000 to 850,000 distinct CDR3 sequences; around 36% are singletons. The source of this sequence is a man aged 18 to 35 in good health. The sequencing sample was made of blood. The chain links TRBV12-3 or TRBV12-4 to TRBJ2-5, with D possibly TRBD1 on 6 matching bases. CDR3 residues: CASSLASVGQYIVETQYF. CDR3 nucleotides: TGTGCCAGCAGTTTAGCGTCTGTAGGACAGTATATTGTAGAGACCCAGTACTTC.